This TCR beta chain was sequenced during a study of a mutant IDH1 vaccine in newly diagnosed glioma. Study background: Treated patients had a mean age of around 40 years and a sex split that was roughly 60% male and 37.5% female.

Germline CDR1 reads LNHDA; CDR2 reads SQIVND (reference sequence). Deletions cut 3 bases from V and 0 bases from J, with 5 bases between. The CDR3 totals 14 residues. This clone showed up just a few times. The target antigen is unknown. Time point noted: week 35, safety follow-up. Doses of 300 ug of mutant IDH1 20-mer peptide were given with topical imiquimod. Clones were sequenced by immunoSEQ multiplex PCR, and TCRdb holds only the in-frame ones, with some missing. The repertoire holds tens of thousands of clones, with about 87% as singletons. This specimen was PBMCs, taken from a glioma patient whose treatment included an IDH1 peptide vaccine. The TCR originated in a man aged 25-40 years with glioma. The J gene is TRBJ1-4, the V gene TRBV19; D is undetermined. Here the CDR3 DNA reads TGTGCCAGTAGTATTGGGACAACTAATGAAAAACTGTTTTTT. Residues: CASSIGTTNEKLFF. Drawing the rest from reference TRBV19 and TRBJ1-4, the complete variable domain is DGGITQSPKYLFRKEGQNVTLSCEQNLNHDAMYWYRQDPGQGLRLIYYSQIVNDFQKGDIAEGYSVSREKKESFPLTVTSAQKNPTAFYLCASSIGTTNEKLFFGSGTQLSVL.